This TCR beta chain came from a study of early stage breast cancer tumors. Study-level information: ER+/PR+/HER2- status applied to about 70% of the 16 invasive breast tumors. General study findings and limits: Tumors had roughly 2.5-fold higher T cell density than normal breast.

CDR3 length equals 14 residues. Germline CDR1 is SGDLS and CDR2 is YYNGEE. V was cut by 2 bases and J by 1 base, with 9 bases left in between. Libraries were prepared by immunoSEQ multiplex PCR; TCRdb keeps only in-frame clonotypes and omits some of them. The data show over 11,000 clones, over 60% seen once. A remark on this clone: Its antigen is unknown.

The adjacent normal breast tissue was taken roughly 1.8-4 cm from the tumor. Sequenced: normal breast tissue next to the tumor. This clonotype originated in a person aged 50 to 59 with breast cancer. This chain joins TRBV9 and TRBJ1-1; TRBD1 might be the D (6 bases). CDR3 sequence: CASSVRGGNTEAFF. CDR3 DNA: TGTGCCAGCAGCGTCCGAGGGGGGAACACTGAAGCTTTCTTT.